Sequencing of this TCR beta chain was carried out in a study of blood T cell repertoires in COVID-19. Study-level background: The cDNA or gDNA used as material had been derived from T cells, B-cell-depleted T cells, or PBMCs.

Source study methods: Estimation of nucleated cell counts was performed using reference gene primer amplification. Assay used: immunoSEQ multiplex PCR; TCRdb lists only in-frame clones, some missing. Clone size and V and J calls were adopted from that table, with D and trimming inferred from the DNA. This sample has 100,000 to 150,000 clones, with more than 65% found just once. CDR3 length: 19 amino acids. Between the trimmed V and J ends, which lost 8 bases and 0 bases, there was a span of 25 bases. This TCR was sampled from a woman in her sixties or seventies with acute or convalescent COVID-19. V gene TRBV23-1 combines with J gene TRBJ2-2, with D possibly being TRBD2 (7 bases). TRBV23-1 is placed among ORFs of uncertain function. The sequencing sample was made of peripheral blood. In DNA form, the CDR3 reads TGCGCCAGCCCGAAACAGGGAGCTAGCGGAGCTTCGAACACCGGGGAGCTGTTTTTT. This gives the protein CASPKQGASGASNTGELFF.